The 7 T cell receptor beta chains presented below share a single source sample, sequenced in a study of blood T cell repertoires in COVID-19. Only in-frame clones appear in the TCRdb table, and some are missing; sequencing was by immunoSEQ multiplex PCR. The sample yields 200,000 to 250,000 clones, 65% to 90% seen once. The source material was PBMCs or T cells enriched from blood (not recorded which). The receptors derive from a woman between 45 and 60 years old with acute COVID-19.

This chain links TRBV10-3 with TRBJ2-7; D unresolved. Germline CDR1 ENHRY, CDR2 SYGVKD. CDR3 size: 13 residues. V was clipped by 2 bases and J by 1 base, with 6 bases between them. CDR3 sequence reads: CAISERDSYEQYF. DNA for the CDR3: TGTGCCATCAGTGAGAGAGATTCCTACGAGCAGTACTTC.

The rearrangement links TRBV18 to TRBJ1-1; TRBD1 might be the D (6 bases). Germline V gene lookup returns CDR1 KGHSH and CDR2 LQKENI. The germline V and J ends were trimmed by 2 bases and 4 bases, with 8 bases remaining between them. This CDR3 is 13 amino acids long. CDR3 residues: CASSPYRATEAFF. CDR3 DNA: TGTGCCAGCTCACCATACAGGGCCACTGAAGCTTTCTTT.

This clone has only a few counts. This chain joins TRBV10-3 and TRBJ1-3; 7 nucleotides line up with TRBD1. Germline V gives CDR1 ENHRY, CDR2 SYGVKD. J gave up 0 bases and V 4 bases, and 6 bases lay outside the gene matches. This CDR3 region has 16 residues. CDR3 residues: CAISVGGQNSGNTIYF. As DNA, the CDR3 is TGTGCCATCAGTGTAGGGGGACAGAACTCTGGAAACACCATATATTTT.

This clone was counted once. This rearrangement joins TRBV10-3 to TRBJ2-3; maybe TRBD2 (5 bases). The germline V gene has CDR1 ENHRY and CDR2 SYGVKD. The V end lost 4 bases, the J end lost 4 bases, and 15 bases lay between the germline ends. The CDR3 is made up of 15 amino acids. Written as DNA, the CDR3 is TGTGCCATCAGTGGGGGTCGAGGGCCTTCAGATACGCAGTATTTT. Translating it yields CAISGGRGPSDTQYF.

This clone was observed a few times. As DNA, the CDR3 is TGTGCTAGTGCTCTGTACGAGCAGTACTTC. It yields the protein CASALYEQYF. The chain is built from TRBV12-5 and TRBJ2-7; D not certain. V lost 7 bases to trimming and J lost 4 bases, with 5 bases between them. The CDR3 consists of 10 residues. The V gene's germline CDR1 is LGHNT and CDR2 FRNRAP. The full variable domain, its missing parts supplied by reference TRBV12-5 and TRBJ2-7, is DARVTQTPRHKVTEMGQEVTMRCQPILGHNTVFWYRQTMMQGLELLAYFRNRAPLDDSGMPKDRFSAEMPDATLATLKIQPSEPRDSAVYFCASALYEQYFGPGTRLTVT.

This clone was picked up a small number of times. The V call is TRBV7-9, the J call TRBJ2-2; TRBD2 is a possible D gene (7 bases). This CDR3 contains 15 residues. The germline gives CDR1 SEHNR, CDR2 FQNEAQ (reference sequence). V was cut by 5 bases and J by 3 bases, with 13 bases left in between. This CDR3 is CASSPQGRDTGELFF. CDR3 DNA: TGTGCCAGCAGCCCCCAGGGGAGGGACACCGGGGAGCTGTTTTTT.

The chain is built from TRBV5-1 and TRBJ2-1; possibly TRBD1 for D (6 bases). The CDR3 totals 15 residues. The V gene lost 4 bases and the J gene lost 0 bases, with 11 bases spanning the gap. From germline, CDR1 is SGHRS and CDR2 YFSETQ. The CDR3 region has the DNA TGCGCCAGCAGCCCCCTGACAGGCTCCTACAATGAGCAGTTCTTC. It codes for CASSPLTGSYNEQFF.